This T cell receptor beta chain was captured in a study of blood T cell repertoires in COVID-19. With regard to this clone: This sample also contains other DNA sequences that code for the same CDR3.

This CDR3 is 14 amino acids long. V was clipped by 6 bases and J by 4 bases; unmatched bases: 4. Germline V gene lookup returns CDR1 LGHNT and CDR2 FRNRAP. Sequencing was performed with immunoSEQ multiplex PCR; in TCRdb, only in-frame clones are kept and a portion is missing. The table shows some 110,000 clones, with about 89% occurring only once. The clonotype was recovered from a man aged 35-49 years with acute or convalescent COVID-19. The sequencing sample was made of peripheral blood. V is TRBV12-5 and J is TRBJ1-5; 9 bases match TRBD1. CDR3: CASGLGQGNQPQHF. The CDR3 DNA reads TGTGCTAGTGGCCTCGGACAGGGGAATCAGCCCCAGCATTTT.